These 14 T cell receptor beta chains came from one sample sequenced in a study of T cell repertoires in cytomegalovirus infection. MiXCR, applied by TCRdb to the reads, yields one record per CDR3 protein. The sample carries about 300,000 distinct CDR3 sequences, roughly a tenth recorded once. The sequenced material came from PBMCs. These receptors all come from a human donor in good health (CMV status not recorded). Some clones in this sample may be carry-over from other donors' samples.

In its sample, this clonotype was seen many times. V is TRBV6-2 or TRBV6-3 and J is TRBJ2-3, with TRBD1 matching over 7 bases. The J segment lost 4 bases and the V segment lost 4 bases, leaving 2 bases of the junction unmatched. Germline lookup yields CDR1 MNHEY and CDR2 SVGEGT. The CDR3 has 13 amino acids. CDR3 DNA: TGTGCCAGCAGTTTGACAGGGTCAGATACGCAGTATTTT. Encoded protein: CASSLTGSDTQYF.

There are many counts of this clonotype. The chain couples TRBV19 to TRBJ1-5, with D hard to call. CDR3 length: 13 residues. Trimming took 3 bases from V and 4 from J, leaving 7 bases between them. Looked up from germline, CDR1 is LNHDA and CDR2 is SQIVND (reference sequence). This CDR3 is CASSIKRNQPQHF. CDR3 bases: TGTGCCAGTAGTATTAAGCGGAATCAGCCCCAGCATTTT.

The J gene is TRBJ2-1, the V gene TRBV5-6; TRBD2 matches at 8 bases. The CDR3 loop spans 13 amino acids. Unmatched junction bases numbered 2, after V lost 5 bases and J lost 4 bases. CDR1 and CDR2 (germline): SGHDT, YYEEEE. The CDR3 loop reads CASRAGGYNEQFF. The DNA for the CDR3 is TGTGCCAGCAGGGCGGGGGGATACAATGAGCAGTTCTTC.

The genes are TRBV23-1 and TRBJ2-1; 10 bases agree with TRBD2. TRBV23-1 is filed as an ORF, its function uncertain. This CDR3 has 20 amino acids. V dropped 4 bases and J dropped 0; count of bases not matched to a gene: 15. CDR3 nucleotides: TGCGCCAGCAGTCCGCGTCGGGGACTAGCGTGCCTTAGCTCCTACAATGAGCAGTTCTTC. It is translated as CASSPRRGLACLSSYNEQFF.

The chain recombines TRBV29-1 with TRBJ1-2; 7 bases match TRBD1. Germline V gives CDR1 SQVTM, CDR2 ANQGSEA. V dropped 2 bases and J dropped 4; count of bases not matched to a gene: 16. The CDR3 has 17 residues. The DNA of the CDR3 is TGCAGCGTTGAACAACAGGGGCAAACTATTTCTAGCTATGGCTACACCTTC. Its translation: CSVEQQGQTISSYGYTF.

This clonotype was recorded at least ten times. The chain couples TRBV5-6 to TRBJ1-2, with unresolved D. There are 15 residues in the CDR3. Germline V lookup: CDR1 SGHDT, CDR2 YYEEEE. Deletions cut 0 bases from V and 8 bases from J, with 17 bases between. CDR3 nucleotides: TGTGCCAGCAGCTTGGCCGCGTTGAACAGAAAAGGCTACACCTTC. Protein: CASSLAALNRKGYTF.

The rearrangement links TRBV19 to TRBJ2-1; the D is unclear. The CDR3 consists of 12 residues. Deletions cut 5 bases from V and 7 bases from J, with 9 bases between. Looked up from germline, CDR1 is LNHDA and CDR2 is SQIVND (reference sequence). CDR3 residues: CASSSTQNEQFF. The DNA for the CDR3 is TGTGCCAGTAGTTCTACTCAGAATGAGCAGTTCTTC.

The V call is TRBV20-1, the J call TRBJ1-3; 7 bases match TRBD1. The CDR3 sequence is 14 residues long. With 4 bases clipped from V and 8 bases from J, the junction kept 11 bases outside the gene matches. In germline, CDR1 is DFQATT, CDR2 SNEGSKA (reference sequence). The DNA of the CDR3 is TGCAGTGCTACCCCAATGACAGGGCCGGACACCATATATTTT. This sequence encodes CSATPMTGPDTIYF.

This chain connects TRBV7-4 to TRBJ2-1; 9 bases match TRBD1. CDR3 length: 14 amino acids. V dropped 6 bases and J dropped 8; count of bases not matched to a gene: 8. Per the germline V gene, CDR1 is SGHVT and CDR2 is SQSDAQ. The DNA for the CDR3 is TGTGCCAGCAGAAGGGACAGGGAGTCGGATGAGCAGTTCTTC. This sequence encodes CASRRDRESDEQFF.

The table lists this clonotype with many counts. This chain links TRBV27 with TRBJ2-3; TRBD2 might be the D (7 bases). In germline, CDR1 is MNHEY, CDR2 SMNVEV (reference sequence). CDR3 length: 15 residues. The V and J ends lost 8 bases and 4 bases respectively, with 19 bases between them. CDR3 amino acids: CASGRGASGPDTQYF. CDR3 in DNA: TGTGCCAGCGGTCGGGGGGCGTCAGGCCCAGATACGCAGTATTTT.

This clonotype was picked up many times. The J gene is TRBJ1-4, the V gene TRBV7-9; D is ambiguous. The CDR3 loop spans 14 amino acids. From germline, CDR1 is SEHNR and CDR2 FQNEAQ (reference sequence). The ends were cut back, 1 base at V and 5 bases at J, with 8 bases in the middle. The CDR3 loop is CASSLVRHNEKLFF. The CDR3, as DNA: TGTGCCAGCAGCTTAGTCCGACACAATGAAAAACTGTTTTTT.

The chain combines TRBV19 with TRBJ2-1; TRBD2 aligns across 8 bases. V was clipped by 7 bases and J by 4 bases; unmatched bases: 6. Germline CDR1 reads LNHDA; CDR2 reads SQIVND (reference sequence). The CDR3 is 14 amino acids. CDR3 bases: TGTGCCAGTAAAACGGGGGGGGATTACAATGAGCAGTTCTTC. Amino acid sequence: CASKTGGDYNEQFF.

This clonotype was recorded a few times. The chain has TRBV19 and TRBJ1-1; D not certain. From germline, CDR1 is LNHDA and CDR2 SQIVND (reference sequence). The CDR3 runs 12 residues. Trimming stripped 7 bases from V and 1 base from J, with 7 bases between. The CDR3 loop is CASNQANTEAFF. The CDR3 DNA reads as TGTGCCAGTAATCAGGCGAACACTGAAGCTTTCTTT.

This clonotype came up many times. CDR3 sequence: CASSAKGTPSSYEQYV. As DNA, the CDR3 is TGTGCCAGCAGCGCTAAGGGAACACCCAGTAGCTACGAGCAGTACGTC. The V and J genes are TRBV7-8 and TRBJ2-7; D ambiguous. The length of the CDR3 is 16 residues. The germline V gene encodes CDR1 SGHVS and CDR2 FQNEAQ. The V and J ends lost 5 bases and 3 bases respectively, with 20 bases between them.